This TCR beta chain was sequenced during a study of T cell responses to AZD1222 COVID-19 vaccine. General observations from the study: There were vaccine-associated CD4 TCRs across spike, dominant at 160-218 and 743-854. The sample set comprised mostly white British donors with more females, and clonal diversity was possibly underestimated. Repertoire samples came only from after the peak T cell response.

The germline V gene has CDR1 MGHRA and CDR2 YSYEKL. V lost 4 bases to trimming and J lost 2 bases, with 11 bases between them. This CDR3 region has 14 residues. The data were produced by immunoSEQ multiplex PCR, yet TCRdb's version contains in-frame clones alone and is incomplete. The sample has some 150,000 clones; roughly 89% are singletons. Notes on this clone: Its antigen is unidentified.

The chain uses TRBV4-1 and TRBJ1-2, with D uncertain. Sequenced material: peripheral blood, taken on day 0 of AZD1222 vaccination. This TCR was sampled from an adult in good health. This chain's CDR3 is CASSPPGANYGYTF. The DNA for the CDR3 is TGCGCCAGCAGCCCTCCGGGAGCAAACTATGGCTACACCTTC.